These 15 T cell receptor beta chains originate from one sample sequenced in a study of OX40 agonist ivuxolimab in advanced cancers. Sequencing was performed with immunoSEQ multiplex PCR; in TCRdb, only in-frame clones are kept and a portion is missing. This sample has 20,000 to 25,000 clones, with around 72% found just once. The specimen comprised CD4+ or CD8+ T cells sorted from blood, sampled in a trial of the OX40 agonist ivuxolimab. Receptors were obtained from an adult with an advanced solid tumor such as melanoma, head and neck, liver or kidney cancer.

The sample holds one count of this clone. This chain uses TRBV10-3 with TRBJ1-2; possibly TRBD1 for D (5 bases). This CDR3 is 15 amino acids long. Trimming cost V 3 bases and J 5 bases, with 16 bases left between them. The germline CDR1 and CDR2 sequences are ENHRY and SYGVKD. Here the CDR3 reads CAISDLGRVDYGYTF. In DNA, the CDR3 is TGTGCCATCAGTGACCTGGGCAGGGTAGATTATGGCTACACCTTC.

This clone turned up a few times. The chain links TRBV6-6 to TRBJ1-2; a weak D match, TRBD1 (5 bases). Germline values: CDR1 MNHNY, CDR2 SVGAGI (reference sequence). V shed 0 bases and J shed 3 bases, with 14 bases lying between them. CDR3 size: 16 residues. CDR3 nucleotides: TGTGCCAGCAGTTACTCGAAGATGGTGGGGGACTATGGCTACACCTTC. It encodes CASSYSKMVGDYGYTF.

V gene TRBV7-8 combines with J gene TRBJ2-1, with 9 positions matching TRBD1. The CDR3 sequence is 17 residues long. The trim removed 1 base at V and 8 bases at J, leaving 12 bases unmatched. In germline, CDR1 is SGHVS, CDR2 FQNEAQ. In DNA form, the CDR3 reads TGTGCCAGCAGCTTAGATACAGGGGGCCCCCCTCTGGATGAGCAGTTCTTC. Its translation is CASSLDTGGPPLDEQFF.

This clone appeared a few times. This chain links TRBV25-1 with TRBJ1-2, with D possibly TRBD1 on 5 matching bases. The length of the CDR3 is 17 residues. Germline V lookup: CDR1 MGHDK, CDR2 SYGVNS. Trimming left V 1 base short and J 3 bases short, with 18 bases between. This CDR3 is CASSEWGGWWGDYGYTF. In DNA, the CDR3 is TGTGCCAGCAGTGAATGGGGGGGATGGTGGGGAGACTATGGCTACACCTTC.

This clone was seen only once. This sequence joins TRBV6-6 and TRBJ1-3, with D unclear. The V gene lost 0 bases and the J gene lost 4 bases, with 7 bases spanning the gap. This CDR3 contains 14 residues. Germline loops: CDR1 MNHNY, CDR2 SVGAGI (reference sequence). Here the CDR3 reads CASSYSNSGNTIYF. The CDR3 DNA reads TGTGCCAGCAGTTACTCGAACAGCGGAAACACCATATATTTT.

This chain joins TRBV5-6 and TRBJ2-7; the D gene is possibly TRBD1 (6 bases). Germline CDR1 SGHDT, CDR2 YYEEEE. V lost 1 base, J lost 0 bases, and 8 bases lay in between. The CDR3 extends over 14 amino acids. CDR3 DNA: TGTGCCAGCAGCTTGTCGGACAGCTCCTACGAGCAGTACTTC. Translating it yields CASSLSDSSYEQYF. The full variable domain, rest sourced from reference TRBV5-6 and TRBJ2-7, is DAGVTQSPTHLIKTRGQQVTLRCSPKSGHDTVSWYQQALGQGPQFIFQYYEEEERQRGNFPDRFSGHQFPNYSSELNVNALLLGDSALYLCASSLSDSSYEQYFGPGTRLTVT.

This chain uses TRBV7-9 with TRBJ2-4; D unresolved. CDR1 SEHNR and CDR2 FQNEAQ come from the germline V gene (reference sequence). The ends were cut back, 2 bases at V and 7 bases at J, with 6 bases in the middle. CDR3 length equals 12 residues. In DNA form, the CDR3 reads TGTGCCAGCAGCTTAATGGATAACATTCAGTACTTC. It specifies CASSLMDNIQYF.

The chain carries TRBV11-2 and TRBJ1-6; tentative D call: TRBD1 (5 bases). Trimming removed 7 bases at V and 0 bases at J, with 10 bases between. The CDR3 is 15 amino acids. Germline CDR1 is SGHAT and CDR2 is FQNNGV. Here the CDR3 reads CASTRGGSYNSPLHF. CDR3 DNA: TGTGCCAGCACCCGGGGGGGCTCCTATAATTCACCCCTCCACTTT.

This chain links TRBV5-6 with TRBJ1-2; the match to TRBD1 covers 11 bases. Germline CDR1 and CDR2: SGHDT and YYEEEE. The CDR3 has 16 residues. The junction had 3 bases not matched to a gene; V was cut back by 0 bases and J by 2 bases. CDR3 in DNA: TGTGCCAGCAGCTTGGCCCGGACAGGGGGCAACTATGGCTACACCTTC. It encodes CASSLARTGGNYGYTF.

In the case of this clone: One end of the junction is discordant with germline, which a read error may explain. The same CDR3 is also encoded by other DNA sequences in this sample. The rearrangement joins TRBV15 to TRBJ2-4, with D tentatively TRBD2 (5 bases). CDR3 size: 17 residues. Germline V gene sequence: CDR1 LNHNV, CDR2 YYDKDF (reference sequence). CDR3 loop: CATSRDSAVSRENIQYF. DNA for the CDR3: TGTGCCACCAGCAGAGATAGTGCGGTCAGTCGGGAAAACATTCAATACTTC.

This rearrangement joins TRBV5-7 to TRBJ2-5; TRBD2 might be the D (7 bases). TRBV5-7 is an ORF, and what it does is uncertain. V was cut by 3 bases and J by 1 base, with 19 bases left in between. This CDR3 is built from 17 residues. CDR3 DNA sequence: TGTGCCAGCAGCTCCACTACCCTTGGGGGGGCCCAAGAGACCCAGTACTTC. Residues: CASSSTTLGGAQETQYF.

The V and J genes are TRBV9 and TRBJ2-3, with D uncertain. CDR3 length: 14 amino acids. CDR1 is SGDLS and CDR2 is YYNGEE in the germline V gene. The ends were cut back, 4 bases at V and 5 bases at J, with 14 bases in the middle. The CDR3 DNA follows: TGTGCCAGCAGCCCCCGGCGGCAGGAAGATACGCAGTATTTT. It encodes CASSPRRQEDTQYF.

This clone was seen a handful of times. The V call is TRBV29-1, the J call TRBJ2-7; D remains unclear. Germline CDR1 and CDR2: SQVTM and ANQGSEA. V was shortened by 0 bases and J by 10 bases, with 7 bases between the two germline ends. This CDR3 has 10 residues. Here the CDR3 DNA reads TGCAGCGTTGAAGAGGGGATCCAGTACTTC. Amino acid sequence: CSVEEGIQYF.

The chain employs TRBV19 and TRBJ1-1; 8 nucleotides line up with TRBD1. V gave up 7 bases and J gave up 4 bases; unmatched junction bases: 5. From germline, CDR1 is LNHDA and CDR2 SQIVND (reference sequence). The CDR3 is 13 residues long. DNA for the CDR3: TGTGCCAGTACCCTGACAGGGGCCACTGAAGCTTTCTTT. It is translated as CASTLTGATEAFF.

J is TRBJ1-5 and V is TRBV27; tentatively, D is TRBD1 (5 bases). Germline loops: CDR1 MNHEY, CDR2 SMNVEV (reference sequence). The length of the CDR3 is 15 residues. The ends were cut back, 0 bases at V and 5 bases at J, with 11 bases in the middle. In DNA form, the CDR3 reads TGTGCCAGCAGTTTATCGACGCAGGGACATCAGCCCCAGCATTTT. This translates into CASSLSTQGHQPQHF.